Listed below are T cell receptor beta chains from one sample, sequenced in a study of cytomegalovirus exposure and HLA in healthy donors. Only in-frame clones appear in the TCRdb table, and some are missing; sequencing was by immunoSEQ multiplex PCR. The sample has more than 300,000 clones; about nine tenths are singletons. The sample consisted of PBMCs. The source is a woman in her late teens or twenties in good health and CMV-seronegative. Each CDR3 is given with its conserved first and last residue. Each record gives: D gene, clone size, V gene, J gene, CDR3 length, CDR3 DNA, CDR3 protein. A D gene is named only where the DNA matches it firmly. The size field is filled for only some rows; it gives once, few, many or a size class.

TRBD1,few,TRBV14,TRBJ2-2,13,TGTGCCAGCAGGCACAGGGGCACCGGGGAGCTGTTTTTT,CASRHRGTGELFF
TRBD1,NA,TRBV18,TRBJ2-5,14,TGTGCCAGCTCACAAGGGACAGGGGGAGAGACCCAGTACTTC,CASSQGTGGETQYF
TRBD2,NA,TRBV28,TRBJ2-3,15,TGTGCCAGCAGATTTAGCGGGGGGGCGTGGGATACGCAGTATTTT,CASRFSGGAWDTQYF
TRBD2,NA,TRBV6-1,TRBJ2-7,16,TGTGCCAGCAGTGACGGTAGCGGGAAGGGTTTCTACGAGCAGTACTTC,CASSDGSGKGFYEQYF
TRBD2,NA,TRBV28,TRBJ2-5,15,TGTGCCAGCAGTAAAGCTAGCGGGATAGAAGAGACCCAGTACTTC,CASSKASGIEETQYF
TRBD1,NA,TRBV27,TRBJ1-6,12,TGTGCCAGCAGTCTTCAACAGGGGCCCCTCCACTTT,CASSLQQGPLHF
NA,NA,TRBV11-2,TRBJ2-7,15,TGTGCCAGCAGGGCAGGGGTTGTATCTAACCCCGAGCAGTACTTC,CASRAGVVSNPEQYF
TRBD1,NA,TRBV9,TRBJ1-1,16,TGTGCCAGCAGCGCGGGACAGGGTCTGATGAACACTGAAGCTTTCTTT,CASSAGQGLMNTEAFF
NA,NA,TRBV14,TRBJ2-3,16,TGTGCCAGCAGCGAAGCGCACAGGGAACTCACAGATACGCAGTATTTT,CASSEAHRELTDTQYF
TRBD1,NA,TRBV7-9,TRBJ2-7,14,TGTGCCAGCAGCTTAGCCGGGACAGGGCACGAGCAGTACTTC,CASSLAGTGHEQYF
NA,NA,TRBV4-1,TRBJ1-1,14,TGCGCCAGCAGCCAACAGGGGACAACACTAGAAGCTTTCTTT,CASSQQGTTLEAFF
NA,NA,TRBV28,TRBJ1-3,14,TGTGCCAGCAGTTCCGCAGGACAGGGAAACACCATATATTTT,CASSSAGQGNTIYF
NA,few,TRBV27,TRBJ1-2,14,TGTGCCAGCAGTTTATGGCAGGGTTACTATGGCTACACCTTC,CASSLWQGYYGYTF
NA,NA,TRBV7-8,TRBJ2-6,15,TGTGCCAGCAGCTTCGGGGAAAGTGGGGCCAACGTCCTGACTTTC,CASSFGESGANVLTF
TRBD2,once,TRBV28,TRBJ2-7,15,TGTGCCAGCAGTTCGGCCCTAGCGGGGGGGCAAGGGCAGTACTTC,CASSSALAGGQGQYF
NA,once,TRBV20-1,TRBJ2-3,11,TGCAGTGATCTGACTAGAGATACGCAGTATTTT,CSDLTRDTQYF
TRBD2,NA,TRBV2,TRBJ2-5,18,TGTGCCACTCTCGGGGGGCTAGCGGGGGACCCGTACCAAGAGACCCAGTACTTC,CATLGGLAGDPYQETQYF
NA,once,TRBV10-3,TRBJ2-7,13,TGTGCCATCAGCCCAGGGGAGTCCTACGAGCAGTACTTC,CAISPGESYEQYF
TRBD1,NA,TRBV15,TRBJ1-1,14,TGTGCCACCAGCTTAACCAGGGGGCGTACTGAAGCTTTCTTT,CATSLTRGRTEAFF
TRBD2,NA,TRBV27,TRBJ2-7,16,TGTGCCAGCGGGCTCTCGGGAGGGGCCCCCTCCTACGAGCAGTACTTC,CASGLSGGAPSYEQYF
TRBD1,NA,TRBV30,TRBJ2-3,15,TGTGCCTGGACCTTAGGGGACAGAAACACAGATACGCAGTATTTT,CAWTLGDRNTDTQYF
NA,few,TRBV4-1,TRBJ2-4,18,TGCGCCAGCAGCCCAGAATCCAGGGGCGAGTGGGCCAAAAACATTCAGTACTTC,CASSPESRGEWAKNIQYF
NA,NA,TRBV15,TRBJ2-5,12,TGTGCCACCTCGACCGGAGGGGAGACCCAGTACTTC,CATSTGGETQYF
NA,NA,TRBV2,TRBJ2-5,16,TGTGCCAGCAGTGAGGGTTTGGGGGTAGGGGGAGAGACCCAGTACTTC,CASSEGLGVGGETQYF
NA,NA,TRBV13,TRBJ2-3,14,TGTGCCAGCAGCTTACCTAGCGTCACAGATACGCAGTATTTT,CASSLPSVTDTQYF
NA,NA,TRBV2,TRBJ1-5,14,TGTGCCAGCAAGGGACACTTTAGCAATCAGCCCCAGCATTTT,CASKGHFSNQPQHF
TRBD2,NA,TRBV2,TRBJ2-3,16,TGTGCCAGCAGTGCTAGCGGGGGGCCTAGCACAGATACGCAGTATTTT,CASSASGGPSTDTQYF
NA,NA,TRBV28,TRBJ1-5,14,TGTGCCAGCAGCGAACCTAATAGCAATCAGCCCCAGCATTTT,CASSEPNSNQPQHF
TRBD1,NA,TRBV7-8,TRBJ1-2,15,TGTGCCAGCAGCCCGCGACAGGGGGCCGCGAGTAGCTACACCTTC,CASSPRQGAASSYTF